This T cell receptor beta chain was profiled in a study of shared clonotypes between healthy human individuals. The study's findings and limits: Some naive CD4 clonotypes, around 4.9%, turned up in common across a handful of donors. The four-donor shared clonotypes exceeded non-shared clonotypes in generation probability, with non-shared ones scoring lower.

V was shortened by 1 base and J by 2 bases, with 6 bases between the two germline ends. CDR1 and CDR2 (germline): SGHNT, YYREEE (reference sequence). There are 13 residues in the CDR3. For this clone: Its antigen is as yet unknown. Within the sample, other DNA sequences also encode this same CDR3.

Authors' data handling: Without quality scores, immunoSEQ junctional reads could not be filtered like full-length reads. Clones were sequenced by immunoSEQ multiplex PCR, and TCRdb holds only the in-frame ones, with some missing. V and J calls and clone size are those listed in that table; D and trimming were worked out from the DNA. The sample contains approximately 2.1 million clones, about 92% of which appear only once. The chain carries TRBV5-4 and TRBJ1-1; D ambiguous. This receptor was obtained from a man between 18 and 35 years old in good health. Some clones in this sample may be carry-over from other donors' samples. Source material: naive CD4+ T cells from PBMCs. Subset indicated: CD45RA+ positively selected. CDR3 in amino acids: CASSLSANTEAFF. The CDR3 DNA is TGTGCCAGCAGCTTGTCAGCTAACACTGAAGCTTTCTTT.